Shown below are 29 T cell receptor beta chains from a single sample sequenced in a study of spatial heterogeneity in lung cancer. Via MiXCR, TCRdb re-called the 5' RACE reads, giving one row per CDR3 protein. The repertoire holds some 47,000 distinct CDR3 sequences, with 7.6% as singletons. Documented time point: sample taken at primary tumor resection. Unsorted whole RNA from tumor, nontumor lung or frozen PBMC underwent sequencing. The specimen comprised PBMCs, sampled at surgery. These receptor sequences come from a female donor with early-stage non-small cell lung cancer.

This clonotype showed up just a few times. The chain carries TRBV10-3 and TRBJ2-2; no clear D. The CDR3 length is 13 residues. V lost 4 bases to trimming and J lost 4 bases, with 7 bases between them. The germline V gene has CDR1 ENHRY and CDR2 SYGVKD. CDR3 in amino acids: CAISGGTTGELFF. DNA for the CDR3: TGTGCCATCAGTGGGGGTACCACCGGGGAGCTGTTTTTT.

V is TRBV12-3 or TRBV12-4 and J is TRBJ2-3; TRBD1 aligns across 9 bases. CDR3 length: 16 amino acids. V lost 7 bases and J lost 4; bases outside the gene matches: 12. CDR3 bases: TGTGCCAGCACCAATTTATGGACAGGGGTATCAGATACGCAGTATTTT. Translation gives CASTNLWTGVSDTQYF.

A few counts support this clonotype. V gene TRBV7-9 combines with J gene TRBJ1-1; 10 positions match TRBD1. Trimming took 5 bases from V and 11 from J; bases not matched to a gene: 5. Germline assignment: CDR1 SEHNR and CDR2 FQNEAQ (reference sequence). The CDR3 extends over 12 amino acids. The CDR3 here is CASSKKDRGAFF. CDR3 DNA: TGTGCCAGCAGCAAAAAGGACAGGGGGGCTTTCTTT.

The genes are TRBV19 and TRBJ2-3; 9 bases match TRBD1. J was trimmed by 3 bases and V by 5 bases; bases with no gene match: 9. The germline V gene encodes CDR1 LNHDA and CDR2 SQIVND (reference sequence). The CDR3 covers 16 residues. The CDR3 sequence: CASSADRGRRTDTQYF. CDR3 bases: TGTGCCAGTAGTGCCGACAGGGGGAGGAGGACAGATACGCAGTATTTT.

CDR3 DNA: TGCGCCAGCAGCCCCAGGACAGGGGATGGGTACATTCAGTACTTC. This codes for CASSPRTGDGYIQYF. This chain connects TRBV5-1 to TRBJ2-4; 9 bases align to TRBD1. The CDR3 is 15 amino acids. V shed 4 bases and J 8 bases; nucleotides not matched to a gene: 10. From germline, CDR1 is SGHRS and CDR2 YFSETQ.

This clonotype was observed at least ten times. The J gene is TRBJ2-3, the V gene TRBV2; tentatively, D is TRBD1 (6 bases). This CDR3 is 13 amino acids long. V was trimmed by 8 bases and J by 1 base, leaving 10 bases between them. Germline values: CDR1 SNHLY, CDR2 FYNNEI. CDR3 coding DNA: TGTGCCAGCGAGGCAGGGGGCACAGATACGCAGTATTTT. Translating gives CASEAGGTDTQYF.

As concerns this clonotype: This may come from a read error, since a much larger clone is one base off. The CDR3, as DNA: TGTGCCAGCACTGTACAGGCTTATAATTCACCCCTCCGCTTT. It yields the protein CASTVQAYNSPLRF. The chain is built from TRBV6-1 and TRBJ1-6; a possible D gene is TRBD1 (5 bases). Germline assignment: CDR1 MNHNS and CDR2 SASEGT. This CDR3 comprises 14 residues.

About this clonotype: Compared with germline, one end of the junction differs, possibly owing to a read error. The gene calls are TRBV29-1 and TRBJ1-4, with TRBD1 matching 9 bases. CDR1 and CDR2 (germline): SQVTM, ANQGSEA. The CDR3 runs 13 residues. In nucleotides, the CDR3 is TGCAGCGTCCCGGGACAGGGCAATGAAAAACTGATTTTT. This codes for CSVPGQGNEKLIF.

CDR3 loop: CASSQRGGPAVLQYF. The CDR3 bases are TGTGCCAGCAGCCAGCGGGGGGGCCCCGCCGTCCTGCAGTACTTC. V gene TRBV9 combines with J gene TRBJ2-7; the match to TRBD2 covers 10 bases. The trim removed 4 bases at V and 9 bases at J, leaving 13 bases unmatched. This CDR3 comprises 15 residues. From germline, CDR1 is SGDLS and CDR2 YYNGEE.

The chain employs TRBV5-1 and TRBJ2-5; TRBD2 aligns across 9 bases. CDR1 SGHRS and CDR2 YFSETQ come from the germline V gene. After removal of 4 bases from V and 5 bases from J, the junction contained 12 bases not matched to a gene. CDR3 length: 16 residues. In nucleotides, the CDR3 is TGCGCCAGCAGCCTTAATAGCGGGGGAGGGCGTGAGACCCAGTACTTC. It translates to CASSLNSGGGRETQYF.

This clonotype has just a few counts. The rearrangement links TRBV19 to TRBJ2-2; D call uncertain. The germline gives CDR1 LNHDA, CDR2 SQIVND (reference sequence). This CDR3 comprises 14 residues. Trimming stripped 5 bases from V and 1 base from J, with 8 bases between. CDR3 sequence: CASSFAMNTGELFF. The CDR3, as DNA: TGTGCCAGTAGTTTCGCCATGAACACCGGGGAGCTGTTTTTT. Supplemented by reference TRBV19 and TRBJ2-2, the full variable domain reads DGGITQSPKYLFRKEGQNVTLSCEQNLNHDAMYWYRQDPGQGLRLIYYSQIVNDFQKGDIAEGYSVSREKKESFPLTVTSAQKNPTAFYLCASSFAMNTGELFFGEGSRLTVL.

This clonotype has at least ten counts. V and J are TRBV20-1 and TRBJ2-3; D unresolved. Germline V lookup: CDR1 DFQATT, CDR2 SNEGSKA (reference sequence). The CDR3 contains 12 residues. CDR3 coding DNA: TGCAGCTGCGGAAGGGTCGCAGATACGCAGTATTTT. It translates to CSCGRVADTQYF.

The chain recombines TRBV4-3 with TRBJ2-3, with TRBD2 identical over 7 bases. The germline V gene encodes CDR1 LGHNA and CDR2 YSLEER. The CDR3 is 16 residues long. The V segment lost 6 bases and the J segment 4 bases; nucleotides outside the gene matches: 13. The CDR3 nucleotides are TGCGCCAGCAGTGGTCAGCCGGGGGGAATCGCAGATACGCAGTATTTT. It specifies CASSGQPGGIADTQYF.

This clonotype was seen only a few times. This chain links TRBV19 with TRBJ1-3; TRBD1 is a possible D gene (5 bases). CDR3 size: 14 residues. V shed 8 bases and J shed 0 bases, with 11 bases lying between them. The germline V gene has CDR1 LNHDA and CDR2 SQIVND (reference sequence). The CDR3 bases are TGTGCCAGTGGTTGGGGGAGCTCTGGAAACACCATATATTTT. Its translation: CASGWGSSGNTIYF. The full variable domain, with the rest looked up from reference TRBV19 and TRBJ1-3, is DGGITQSPKYLFRKEGQNVTLSCEQNLNHDAMYWYRQDPGQGLRLIYYSQIVNDFQKGDIAEGYSVSREKKESFPLTVTSAQKNPTAFYLCASGWGSSGNTIYFGEGSWLTVV.

The chain recombines TRBV4-2 with TRBJ1-5, with 7 bases identical to TRBD1. CDR1 and CDR2 (germline): LGHNA, YNFKEQ. This CDR3 is 15 amino acids long. Trimming at V came to 3 bases and at J to 4 bases, leaving 6 bases not matched to a gene. This CDR3 is CASSQRDSGNQPQHF. CDR3 nucleotides: TGTGCCAGCAGCCAGCGGGACAGCGGGAATCAGCCCCAGCATTTT.

The chain uses TRBV7-2 and TRBJ1-5; D remains ambiguous. The V gene lost 5 bases and the J gene lost 7 bases, with 15 bases spanning the gap. CDR1 and CDR2 (germline): SGHTA, FQGNSA. The CDR3 consists of 14 residues. The CDR3 loop is CASSPAGRTQPQHF. DNA for the CDR3: TGTGCCAGCAGCCCGGCGGGCAGAACCCAGCCCCAGCATTTT.

This clonotype was seen more than once but under ten times. This sequence joins TRBV28 and TRBJ1-5; D not certain. Per the germline V gene, CDR1 is MDHEN and CDR2 is SYDVKM. This CDR3 spans 16 amino acids. The V gene lost 2 bases and the J gene lost 7 bases, with 18 bases spanning the gap. The CDR3 DNA follows: TGTGCCAGCAGTTTAGGGGTCCGGCGGCAAGAACAGCCCCAGCATTTT. Its translation is CASSLGVRRQEQPQHF.

The V and J genes are TRBV3-1 and TRBJ2-5, with D possibly matching TRBD2 (5 bases). Germline-derived CDR1 and CDR2 are LGHDT and YNNKEL (reference sequence). The CDR3 totals 14 residues. Trimming removed 2 bases at V and 0 bases at J, with 7 bases between. The CDR3 DNA sequence: TGTGCCAGCAGCCAAACGGGGTACCAAGAGACCCAGTACTTC. Protein product: CASSQTGYQETQYF.

The chain is built from TRBV7-9 and TRBJ2-3, with 11 nucleotides matching TRBD2. Germline assignment: CDR1 SEHNR and CDR2 FQNEAQ (reference sequence). After removal of 9 bases from V and 4 bases from J, the junction contained 3 bases not matched to a gene. The CDR3 totals 13 residues. The CDR3 region has the DNA TGTGCCAGTAGCGGGGGGGCCGCAGATACGCAGTATTTT. Its translation: CASSGGAADTQYF.

This clonotype was counted between two and nine times. This chain joins TRBV6-1 and TRBJ1-1; no clear D gene. The CDR3 has 14 residues. Trimming shortened V by 6 bases and J by 1 base, and 12 bases separated the two germline ends. CDR1 and CDR2 from the germline V gene are MNHNS and SASEGT. The CDR3 loop is CASSPSPRNTEAFF. CDR3 bases: TGTGCCAGCAGCCCCTCACCGAGGAACACTGAAGCTTTCTTT.

The V and J genes are TRBV6-1 and TRBJ1-2; D is unclear. Deletions cut 3 bases from V and 9 bases from J, with 11 bases between. Germline CDR1 MNHNS, CDR2 SASEGT. CDR3 length: 12 amino acids. CDR3 loop: CASSEGSGSYTF. In DNA, the CDR3 is TGTGCCAGCAGTGAGGGCAGCGGAAGCTACACCTTC.

V is TRBV12-3 or TRBV12-4 and J is TRBJ2-7, with a possible D match to TRBD1 (5 bases). Trimming left V 6 bases short and J 6 bases short, with 15 bases between. The CDR3 contains 13 residues. The CDR3 is CASSPKGWAEQYF. Written as DNA, the CDR3 is TGTGCCAGCAGCCCCAAGGGGTGGGCCGAGCAGTACTTC.

This clonotype has more than one count but fewer than ten. The V gene is TRBV21-1, the J gene TRBJ1-2; whether TRBD1, the table's D call, matches the DNA was not checked. TRBV21-1 is assigned pseudogene status. The CDR3 is 14 amino acids. The CDR3 nucleotides are TGTGCCAGCAGCAAAGAGGACAGCAACTATGGCTACACCTTC. This codes for CASSKEDSNYGYTF.

This clonotype was seen more than once but under ten times. The chain combines TRBV27 with TRBJ1-6, with 11 nucleotides matching TRBD1. V was pared by 6 bases and J by 0 bases, with 4 bases of the junction left unmatched. Per germline, CDR1 MNHEY and CDR2 SMNVEV (reference sequence). CDR3 size: 17 residues. CDR3 sequence (DNA): TGTGCCAGCAGGGCCGGGACAGGGGGCTCCTATAATTCACCCCTCCACTTT. The encoded protein is CASRAGTGGSYNSPLHF.

The chain links TRBV3-1 to TRBJ2-1; weak D call: TRBD1 (6 bases). Trimming pared 0 bases from V and 4 bases from J, leaving 22 bases between. From germline, CDR1 is LGHDT and CDR2 YNNKEL (reference sequence). This CDR3 is built from 19 residues. The CDR3 DNA sequence: TGTGCCAGCAGCCAAGATGTGTCAGGGACCCCTCAGGGGTACAATGAGCAGTTCTTC. It codes for CASSQDVSGTPQGYNEQFF.

In its sample, this clonotype was seen a few times. This chain uses TRBV27 with TRBJ1-2; D is possibly TRBD1 (5 bases). Trimming shortened V by 5 bases and J by 0 bases, and 13 bases separated the two germline ends. Per the germline V gene, CDR1 is MNHEY and CDR2 is SMNVEV (reference sequence). The CDR3 is 15 amino acids. The CDR3 loop is CASSLRGAANYGYTF. The CDR3 DNA reads as TGTGCCAGCAGTCTCCGGGGCGCAGCTAACTATGGCTACACCTTC.

This clonotype was found many times. The V call is TRBV19, the J call TRBJ1-5; D is ambiguous. Per germline, CDR1 LNHDA and CDR2 SQIVND (reference sequence). V lost 4 bases and J 5 bases, leaving 9 bases between the germline ends. This CDR3 spans 13 amino acids. CDR3 loop: CASSTMEDQPQHF. Here the CDR3 DNA reads TGTGCCAGTAGTACTATGGAGGATCAGCCCCAGCATTTT. Variable domain in full (rest from reference TRBV19 and TRBJ1-5): DGGITQSPKYLFRKEGQNVTLSCEQNLNHDAMYWYRQDPGQGLRLIYYSQIVNDFQKGDIAEGYSVSREKKESFPLTVTSAQKNPTAFYLCASSTMEDQPQHFGDGTRLSIL.

This chain connects TRBV7-8 to TRBJ2-3, with 9 bases aligning to TRBD2. The J segment lost 0 bases and the V segment lost 4 bases, leaving 11 bases of the junction unmatched. CDR1 is SGHVS, CDR2 FQNEAQ, per germline. The CDR3 length is 18 residues. CDR3 nucleotide sequence: TGTGCCAGCAGCTGGCTAGCGGGGTCCACGTCTAGCACAGATACGCAGTATTTT. Its translation is CASSWLAGSTSSTDTQYF. Filled out from reference TRBV7-8 and TRBJ2-3, the complete variable domain reads GAGVSQSPRYKVAKRGQDVALRCDPISGHVSLFWYQQALGQGPEFLTYFQNEAQLDKSGLPSDRFFAERPEGSVSTLKIQRTQQEDSAVYLCASSWLAGSTSSTDTQYFGPGTRLTVL.

This clonotype has more than one count but fewer than ten. This chain connects TRBV29-1 to TRBJ2-7, with 10 bases identical to TRBD1. CDR3 size: 13 residues. The germline gives CDR1 SQVTM, CDR2 ANQGSEA. The V gene end was trimmed by 0 bases and the J gene end by 6 bases; junction bases not matched to a gene: 2. The CDR3 nucleotides read TGCAGCGTTGAAGAGACAGGGGGCTTCGAGCAGTACTTC. Its translation is CSVEETGGFEQYF.